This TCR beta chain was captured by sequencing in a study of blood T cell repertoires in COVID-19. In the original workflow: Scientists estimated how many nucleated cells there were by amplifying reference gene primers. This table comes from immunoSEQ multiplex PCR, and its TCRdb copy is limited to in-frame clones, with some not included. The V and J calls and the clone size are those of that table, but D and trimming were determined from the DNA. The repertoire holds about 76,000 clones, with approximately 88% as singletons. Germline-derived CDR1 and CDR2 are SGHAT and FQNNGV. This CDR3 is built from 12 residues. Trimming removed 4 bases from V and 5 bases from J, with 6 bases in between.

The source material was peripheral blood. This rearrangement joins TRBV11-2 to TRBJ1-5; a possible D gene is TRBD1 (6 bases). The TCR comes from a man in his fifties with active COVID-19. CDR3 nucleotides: TGTGCCAGCAGCTCAGGGGATCAGCCCCAGCATTTT. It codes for CASSSGDQPQHF.